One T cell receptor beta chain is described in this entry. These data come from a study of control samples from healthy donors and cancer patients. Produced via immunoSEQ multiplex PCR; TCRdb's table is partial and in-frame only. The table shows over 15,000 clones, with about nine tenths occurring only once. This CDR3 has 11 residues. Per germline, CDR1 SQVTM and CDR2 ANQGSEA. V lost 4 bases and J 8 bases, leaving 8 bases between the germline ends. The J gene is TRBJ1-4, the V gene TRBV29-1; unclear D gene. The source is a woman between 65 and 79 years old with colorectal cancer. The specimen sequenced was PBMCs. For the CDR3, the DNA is TGCAGCGTTGGAGGCGCCGAAAAACTGTTTTTT. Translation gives CSVGGAEKLFF.